A single sample gave rise to the 21 T cell receptor beta chains below, sequenced in a study of identical twins. TCRdb re-derived calls from the 5' RACE reads in MiXCR, one entry per CDR3 protein. The data hold 550,000 to 700,000 distinct CDR3 sequences, with more than 9% observed a single time. These sequences were also reported in another study, on yellow fever vaccine responses in identical twins.

The source material was PBMCs. These receptors were collected from a woman aged 18 to 35 in good health.

This clonotype was seen a handful of times. The V gene is TRBV25-1, the J gene TRBJ2-1; possibly TRBD1 for D (5 bases). V lost 4 bases, J lost 7 bases, and 17 bases lay in between. Germline V gene data show CDR1 as MGHDK and CDR2 as SYGVNS. The CDR3 extends over 15 amino acids. The CDR3 loop is CASSVARTSDNEQFF. CDR3 coding DNA: TGTGCCAGCAGTGTGGCAAGGACATCGGATAATGAGCAGTTCTTC. The entire variable domain, with the rest obtained from reference TRBV25-1 and TRBJ2-1, is as follows: EADIYQTPRYLVIGTGKKITLECSQTMGHDKMYWYQQDPGMELHLIHYSYGVNSTEKGDLSSESTVSRIRTEHFPLTLESARPSHTSQYLCASSVARTSDNEQFFGPGTRLTVL.

This clonotype appeared a few times. The V gene is TRBV2, the J gene TRBJ2-7; unclear D gene. The ends were cut back, 7 bases at V and 2 bases at J, with 15 bases in the middle. Germline V gene lookup returns CDR1 SNHLY and CDR2 FYNNEI. CDR3 length: 14 amino acids. The DNA of the CDR3 is TGTGCCAGCATAGTATCACTCCTCACCTACGAGCAGTACTTC. It translates to CASIVSLLTYEQYF.

The sample holds many counts of this clonotype. The gene calls are TRBV4-2 and TRBJ2-3, with D possibly being TRBD1 (6 bases). The CDR3 extends over 15 amino acids. V lost 7 bases to trimming and J lost 4 bases, with 18 bases between them. CDR1 is LGHNA and CDR2 is YNFKEQ in the germline V gene. CDR3 DNA: TGTGCCAGCACACAGACACAGGGCGTGGCAGATACGCAGTATTTT. Protein: CASTQTQGVADTQYF.

This clonotype appeared many times. V gene TRBV4-3 combines with J gene TRBJ1-5; D gene uncertain. Trimming stripped 0 bases from V and 6 bases from J, with 12 bases between. Germline V gene data show CDR1 as LGHNA and CDR2 as YSLEER. This CDR3 has 15 residues. The CDR3 protein is CASSQEFSSAQPQHF. In nucleotides, the CDR3 is TGCGCCAGCAGCCAAGAATTTTCGAGTGCTCAGCCCCAGCATTTT.

This clonotype appeared many times. V and J are TRBV12-3 or TRBV12-4 and TRBJ1-1, with D uncertain. Between the trimmed V and J ends, which lost 3 bases and 2 bases, there was a span of 1 base. This CDR3 comprises 11 residues. DNA for the CDR3: TGTGCCAGCAGTTTTAACACTGAAGCTTTCTTT. Translating it yields CASSFNTEAFF.

There are a few counts of this clonotype. The chain couples TRBV6-5 to TRBJ1-5, with D perhaps TRBD1 (5 bases). Germline lookup yields CDR1 MNHEY and CDR2 SVGAGI. V was pared by 4 bases and J by 9 bases, with 13 bases between. The CDR3 is 13 residues long. The CDR3 nucleotides are TGTGCCAGCAGTTGGGGCCTTTTCGGGCCCCAGCATTTT. It is translated as CASSWGLFGPQHF.

Many counts were recorded for this clonotype. CDR3 nucleotides: TGTGCCATCAGTGAACCCGACAGGAACCAAGAGACCCAGTACTTC. It specifies CAISEPDRNQETQYF. The chain has TRBV10-3 and TRBJ2-5; D may be TRBD1 (6 bases). Trimming shortened V by 3 bases and J by 0 bases, and 11 bases separated the two germline ends. Germline-derived CDR1 and CDR2 are ENHRY and SYGVKD. The CDR3 loop spans 15 amino acids.

This clonotype came up a few times. V and J are TRBV18 and TRBJ2-7; D gene ambiguous. Trimming took off 2 bases at V and 4 bases at J, with 6 bases between the two ends. This CDR3 spans 12 amino acids. Germline V CDR1 and CDR2: KGHSH, LQKENI. CDR3 in amino acids: CASSPTEYEQYF. The CDR3 nucleotides are TGTGCCAGCTCACCAACAGAATACGAGCAGTACTTC.

Only a few counts were recorded for this clonotype. This chain joins TRBV27 and TRBJ2-1, with D possibly called TRBD1 or TRBD2 (6 bases each). V was trimmed by 8 bases and J by 7 bases, leaving 21 bases between them. CDR3 length equals 15 residues. Germline CDR1 is MNHEY and CDR2 is SMNVEV (reference sequence). CDR3 nucleotides: TGTGCCAGCGGGGGCGGGACACTCATAGGTAATGAGCAGTTCTTC. Translation gives CASGGGTLIGNEQFF.

This clonotype was observed at least ten times. V is TRBV7-9 and J is TRBJ2-5; perhaps TRBD1 as D (5 bases). This CDR3 contains 15 residues. V lost 4 bases, J lost 1 base, and 13 bases lay in between. The germline V gene encodes CDR1 SEHNR and CDR2 FQNEAQ (reference sequence). The CDR3 nucleotides read TGTGCCAGCAGCTATCGTCAGGGAATCCAAGAGACCCAGTACTTC. Encoded protein: CASSYRQGIQETQYF. The full variable domain, completed using reference TRBV7-9 and TRBJ2-5, is DTGVSQNPRHKITKRGQNVTFRCDPISEHNRLYWYRQTLGQGPEFLTYFQNEAQLEKSRLLSDRFSAERPKGSFSTLEIQRTEQGDSAMYLCASSYRQGIQETQYFGPGTRLLVL.

This clonotype was picked up many times. This chain links TRBV27 with TRBJ2-1; D ambiguous. V was clipped by 8 bases and J by 0 bases, with 11 bases between them. CDR1 is MNHEY and CDR2 is SMNVEV in the germline V gene (reference sequence). This CDR3 comprises 14 residues. CDR3 sequence (DNA): TGTGCCAGCGGTTGGAGCGTCTCCTACAATGAGCAGTTCTTC. Translating gives CASGWSVSYNEQFF.

The chain has TRBV6-5 and TRBJ2-7, with D uncertain. CDR1 MNHEY and CDR2 SVGAGI come from the germline V gene. The CDR3 runs 13 residues. Trimming left V 2 bases short and J 6 bases short, with 11 bases between. CDR3 sequence reads: CASSYGVELEQYF. The DNA for the CDR3 is TGTGCCAGCAGTTACGGAGTAGAGCTCGAGCAGTACTTC.

This clonotype was counted at least ten times. V usage is TRBV2 and J usage is TRBJ2-2, with 7 bases lining up with TRBD1. The CDR3 consists of 14 residues. Germline V gene lookup returns CDR1 SNHLY and CDR2 FYNNEI. V lost 7 bases and J lost 7; bases outside the gene matches: 9. DNA for the CDR3: TGTGCCAGCATGAAGGGGGCGTCGAGCGGGGAGCTGTTTTTT. This encodes CASMKGASSGELFF.

This clonotype has just a few counts. The chain employs TRBV29-1 and TRBJ2-5; no definite D call. Germline assignment: CDR1 SQVTM and CDR2 ANQGSEA. This CDR3 contains 14 residues. V lost 3 bases and J 0 bases, leaving 11 bases between the germline ends. The CDR3 protein is CSVDFVKYQETQYF. In DNA, the CDR3 is TGCAGCGTTGATTTTGTGAAGTACCAAGAGACCCAGTACTTC.

Ten or more counts support this clonotype. The chain couples TRBV5-6 to TRBJ2-7; 10 positions agree with TRBD2. Germline loops: CDR1 SGHDT, CDR2 YYEEEE. The J segment lost 3 bases and the V segment lost 1 base, leaving 1 base of the junction unmatched. The CDR3 has 14 amino acids. CDR3 region: CASSLWTSGYEQYF. As DNA, the CDR3 is TGTGCCAGCAGCTTGTGGACTAGCGGCTACGAGCAGTACTTC.

This clonotype occurred many times. The rearrangement joins TRBV11-2 to TRBJ1-1; maybe TRBD1 (5 bases). The germline CDR1 and CDR2 sequences are SGHAT and FQNNGV. The CDR3 has 13 residues. The V gene lost 2 bases and the J gene lost 6 bases, with 10 bases spanning the gap. The DNA of the CDR3 is TGTGCCAGCAGCTTAAACCAGGGCTCTGAAGCTTTCTTT. Protein sequence: CASSLNQGSEAFF.

This clonotype was found a few times. The rearrangement uses TRBV28 and TRBJ2-5, with 8 bases aligning to TRBD1. Germline trimming cut 3 bases from V and 7 bases from J; bases unmatched to any gene: 13. Germline-derived CDR1 and CDR2 are MDHEN and SYDVKM. The CDR3 length is 16 residues. The chain's CDR3 is CASSFSGGPPIGTQYF. The CDR3 DNA reads TGTGCCAGCAGTTTTTCAGGGGGCCCCCCTATAGGGACCCAGTACTTC.

This clonotype was counted many times. V gene TRBV7-2 combines with J gene TRBJ1-6; 7 nucleotides line up with TRBD1. The germline V gene encodes CDR1 SGHTA and CDR2 FQGNSA. CDR3 length equals 15 residues. Germline trimming cut 1 base from V and 4 bases from J; bases unmatched to any gene: 1. This CDR3 is CASSLGQGYNSPLHF. The CDR3 coding sequence is TGTGCCAGCAGCTTAGGACAGGGTTATAATTCACCCCTCCACTTT.

This clonotype was seen only a few times. The chain joins TRBV6-5 to TRBJ2-1; TRBD2 aligns across 8 bases. The CDR3 contains 16 residues. The ends lost 0 bases at V and 8 bases at J; junction bases unmatched: 9. Per the germline V gene, CDR1 is MNHEY and CDR2 is SVGAGI. CDR3 protein: CASSYSGLGGGHEQFF. The DNA of the CDR3 is TGTGCCAGCAGTTACTCTGGGCTGGGCGGGGGGCATGAGCAGTTCTTC.

V usage is TRBV15 and J usage is TRBJ2-7; D remains unclear. Germline CDR1 is LNHNV and CDR2 is YYDKDF (reference sequence). The CDR3 contains 15 residues. Trimming took off 0 bases at V and 2 bases at J, with 11 bases between the two ends. The CDR3: CATSRDPTRPYEQYF. The CDR3, as DNA: TGTGCCACCAGCAGAGATCCCACGAGACCCTACGAGCAGTACTTC.

The chain joins TRBV7-6 to TRBJ2-1; 10 bases fit TRBD2. The CDR3 loop spans 16 amino acids. Germline V gene sequence: CDR1 SGHVS, CDR2 FNYEAQ. J gave up 6 bases and V 5 bases, and 10 bases lay outside the gene matches. CDR3 in amino acids: CASSASRASGSNEQFF. The CDR3, as DNA: TGTGCCAGCAGCGCCTCTCGGGCTAGCGGGAGCAATGAGCAGTTCTTC.